This T cell receptor (beta chain) is drawn from a study of T-cell memory formation after mild COVID-19. Germline V CDR1 and CDR2: SGHVS, FQNEAQ. The V and J ends lost 5 bases and 8 bases, in that order; junction bases with no gene match: 12. The CDR3 is 15 residues long. This clonotype was counted many times. Using its own MiXCR run on the 5' RACE reads, TCRdb lists one record per CDR3 protein. The repertoire consists of about 130,000 distinct CDR3 sequences, with around 6.3% occurring once and the leading ten covering 2% to 2.5%. The sample was PBMCs or a T cell subset sorted from them (not recorded which). The TCR originated in an adult woman who had mild COVID-19 (a few samples of this study predate the infection). Cell type and time point are not known. The rearrangement uses TRBV7-8 and TRBJ1-2, with 9 bases aligning to TRBD1. The CDR3 protein is CASSPMGQGTGGYTF. The CDR3 DNA follows: TGTGCCAGCAGCCCCATGGGACAGGGAACGGGGGGCTACACCTTC.